This T cell receptor beta chain appears in the sequencing data of a study of human T cells and chemical hapten exposure (dated by TCRdb to the early 2020s). Some background on the complete study: Libraries were combined into a pool for sequencing, and differences in TCR yield between samples came mainly from small differences in library volumes within the pool. For every blood RNA sample, sequencing covered both the TCR alpha and TCR beta chains. Peripheral blood TCR repertoire changes were tracked in vivo in alopecia patients during primary and secondary sensitization to the hapten diphenylcyclopropenone (DPC).

Overall results and qualifications from the work: Repeated subsampling changed both the strength of the expansion versus patch-test correlation and the threshold at which the correlation became significant. DPC sensitization did not change how many TCRs were above 1 in 1000 frequency, and no evidence was found of alterations in global repertoire structure.

On this clonotype itself: Its target antigen remains unknown. Base qualities are not provided; no much larger clone lies one nucleotide away.

The library was generated by 5' RACE. The instrument given in TCRdb is Illumina MiSeq. Library preparation attached unique molecular identifiers to individual cDNA molecules for quantitative, reproducible TCR counting. The source study handled its data this way. The median number of TCRs per sample was over 85,000, ranging from roughly 23,224 to 690,600. The Decombinator software suite was used to annotate the V, J and CDR3 of the TCR reads. For PS versus PT1 abundance plots, all samples were subsampled to the same number of TCRs (28,000). TCRs were defined as expanded if absent before sensitization and observed at least eight times at the 2-week time point. TCRdb reprocessed the public reads (quality trimming at Q25 with fastp, clone calling with MiXCR) and kept in-frame beta chains. Each entry merges the rows of one CDR3 protein and shows their most common DNA and genes. TCRdb, not the original authors, processed these V and J calls. The sample table records 65,000 to 90,000 distinct CDR3 sequences; roughly 15% of these occur just once. Together, the top ten hold approximately 7% of the sample.

Total RNA was extracted from unfractionated whole blood that had been collected in Tempus Blood RNA tubes. Roughly 5 healthy volunteers served as TCR sequencing controls and were bled at day 0, 2 weeks and 6 weeks. CDR1 is given as DFQATT and CDR2 as SNEGSKA, both from the germline V gene (reference sequence). From cysteine to phenylalanine, the CDR3 is 13 amino acids long. This entry keeps only the CDR3 DNA: 39 bases, framed from base 1. Trimming leaves V shorter by 5 bases and J shorter by 0 bases, with the junction holding 1 base beyond the gene matches. The rearranged segments are TRBV20-1 and TRBJ2-3, and 8 junctional nucleotides match TRBD2. The receptor comes from a female donor in good health. At the DNA level, the sequence is TGCAGTGCTGCTAGCGGGAGCACAGATACGCAGTATTTT. This encodes CSAASGSTDTQYF.